This T cell receptor (beta chain) was retrieved from a study of early stage breast cancer tumors (dated 2017 in TCRdb). At the level of the whole study: Of the approximately 16 invasive breast tumors, about 13 were found to be estrogen receptor-positive, progesterone receptor-positive and HER2-negative. Of the approximately 12 ER+/PR+/HER2- tumors, eight were classified as invasive ductal carcinomas and four as invasive lobular carcinomas. A read coverage of roughly 10-fold per sample was achieved on average. Across all samples, about 2.9 million templates representing approximately 1 million unique clonotypes were detected. Study-level results and caveats: Tumors showed about 2.4-fold higher T cell density and higher clonality than adjacent normal breast tissue. Because the cohort was small, a breakdown by tumor subtype could not be done. Enriched TCRB sequences shared across patients were found to be mostly commonly generated sequences that were unlikely to play an important role in the tumor microenvironment. Repertoires from blood and normal breast were more alike than repertoires from blood and tumor, and in 14 of 16 patients, comparing each tissue with blood separated tumor from normal. Chain pairing and functional markers such as CD4, CD8 and FOXP3 were missed by bulk genomic DNA sequencing of unsorted cells.

Every sample was amplified as two independent genomic DNA replicates, using approximately 550 ng for blood and roughly 1.4 ug for tumor or normal breast. Following the manufacturer's instructions, the ImmunoSeq Intro kit was used to carry out TCRB sequencing on genomic DNA. The multiplex PCR ran for 30 to 40 cycles using proprietary primers and spike-in control sequences for absolute quantification. Single-end 150-bp reads were used to sequence an 87-bp fragment covering the CDR3 and the flanking V and J genes. Seven samples, with two replicates for each sample, were multiplexed per lane of an Illumina MiSeq using version 3.0 chemistry. Turning to the authors' computational methods: Raw data were processed by the vendor's proprietary pipeline, with both replicates merged into one result per sample. Productive rearrangements sharing the V-gene family, CDR3 amino acid sequence and J-gene segment were defined as clonotypes. To compute clonality, the normalized Shannon entropy (Pielou evenness) of TCRB abundances was subtracted from 1. T cell density was estimated as total templates divided by the number of input cells, with the number of input cells inferred from the DNA input amount. Recon was used with default parameters to estimate total repertoire diversity and clonality. A clonotype counted as tumor-enriched if its abundance in tumor exceeded 0.1% and was at least 32-fold higher than its abundance in normal breast. Held by TCRdb, this immuneACCESS table contains in-frame sequences only and omits some clones. Under half of the omission traces to an unresolved V gene where checked; the cause of the rest is unknown. That table supplies the V and J calls and clone size; D and trimming were determined from the DNA. The sample yields about 69,000 clones; approximately 84% were counted once. The top ten clones comprise approximately 4.8% of the sample.

The study profiled bulk TCR beta-chain repertoires in matched peripheral blood, tumor and adjacent normal breast tissue taken from more than 15 patients with early-stage breast cancer. Before surgery, roughly 5-10 mL of whole blood was collected in EDTA tubes and processed within 2 hours. Ficoll-Paque centrifugation in SepMate-50 tubes was used to isolate peripheral blood mononuclear cells. For storage in liquid nitrogen, PBMCs were cryopreserved as aliquots of about 1.7 to 4.5 million cells in around 90% FBS with about 10% DMSO. The Qiagen AllPrep DNA/RNA Mini kit was used for genomic DNA extraction. A note on this clone: No antigen is known for it. No quality values exist for individual bases; no much larger clone is one base distant.

V is shortened by 0 bases, J by 7 bases, and the region joining them spans 10 bases. The CDR3 goes from the cysteine to the phenylalanine over 14 residues. Only the CDR3 part of the read is kept: 42 bases, read in frame from the first base. For CDR1 and CDR2, the germline V gene lists KGHSY and FQNENV. The TCR was taken from a person aged 40 to 50 with breast cancer. The sample was blood. The V and J segments used are TRBV16 and TRBJ2-4, with the D gene not clear enough to name. The CDR3 protein is CASSQSRGSNIQYF. The nucleotides are TGTGCCAGCAGCCAATCTCGCGGTTCTAACATTCAGTACTTC.